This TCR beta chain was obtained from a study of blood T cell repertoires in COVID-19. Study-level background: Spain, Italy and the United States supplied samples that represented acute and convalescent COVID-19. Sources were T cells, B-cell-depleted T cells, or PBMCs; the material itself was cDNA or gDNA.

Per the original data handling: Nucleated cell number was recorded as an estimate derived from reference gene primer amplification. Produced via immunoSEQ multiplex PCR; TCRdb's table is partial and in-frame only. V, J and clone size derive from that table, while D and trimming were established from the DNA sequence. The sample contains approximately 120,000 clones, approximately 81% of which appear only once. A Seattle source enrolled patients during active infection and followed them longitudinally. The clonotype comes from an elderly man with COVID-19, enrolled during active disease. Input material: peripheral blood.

The CDR3, as DNA: TGTGCCAGTAGTATAGGGGCAGGGGGTATAGAAGAGACCCAGTACTTC. Translated, it gives CASSIGAGGIEETQYF. The chain joins TRBV19 to TRBJ2-5; 7 bases are shared with TRBD1. The V segment lost 1 base and the J segment 3 bases; nucleotides outside the gene matches: 8. There are 16 residues in the CDR3. Germline V gene sequence: CDR1 LNHDA, CDR2 SQIVND (reference sequence).